The 3 T cell receptor beta chains reported below all come from one sample, sequenced in a study of identifying expanded T cells in peripheral blood. The repertoire was sequenced with immunoSEQ multiplex PCR; TCRdb's copy has only in-frame clones and lacks some. Of about 85,000 clones listed, around 89% are singletons. Sequencing used blood. The receptors originated from a person aged 18 to 75 in good health.

The rearrangement links TRBV2 to TRBJ2-1; D possibly matches TRBD1 or TRBD2 (5 bases each). Germline assignment: CDR1 SNHLY and CDR2 FYNNEI. V was clipped by 0 bases and J by 9 bases, with 12 bases between them. The CDR3 runs to 14 residues. CDR3 coding DNA: TGTGCCAGCAGTGAAGCCGCAGGGACGGTTGAGCAGTTCTTC. This translates into CASSEAAGTVEQFF.

The chain uses TRBV5-1 and TRBJ1-1; D unresolved. V was cut by 2 bases and J by 1 base, with 6 bases left in between. The CDR3 sequence is 13 residues long. Germline V lookup: CDR1 SGHRS, CDR2 YFSETQ. The CDR3 region is CASSFGENTEAFF. CDR3 DNA sequence: TGCGCCAGCAGCTTCGGGGAGAACACTGAAGCTTTCTTT.

The chain has TRBV20-1 and TRBJ2-7; no clear D. V was cut by 4 bases and J by 7 bases, with 11 bases left in between. The CDR3 runs to 11 residues. Germline V gives CDR1 DFQATT, CDR2 SNEGSKA (reference sequence). The CDR3 sequence is CSATDIGEQYF. The CDR3 DNA is TGCAGTGCTACCGACATCGGGGAGCAGTACTTC.